The clone carrying this T cell receptor (beta chain) was recorded once. Its antigen is currently unknown. The repertoire was sequenced with immunoSEQ multiplex PCR; TCRdb's copy has only in-frame clones and lacks some. The profile covers over a million clones, with approximately 80% appearing a single time and about 0.52% taken by the ten largest. V was pared by 10 bases and J by 9 bases, with 13 bases of the junction left unmatched. Germline values: CDR1 MNHNY, CDR2 SVGAGI (reference sequence). The CDR3 covers 14 residues. This specimen belongs to a study of shared clonotypes between healthy human individuals. Study-wide findings and caveats: Across subsets, estimated richness was generally greater for naive than for memory populations.

The sequence came from a man in his late teens or twenties in good health. Some clones in this sample may be carry-over from other donors' samples. Sequences were obtained from memory CD4+ T cells from PBMCs. Subset denoted: CD45RA-negative fraction. The V and J genes are TRBV6-6 and TRBJ2-1; 9 nucleotides line up with TRBD2. CDR3 region: CATQTRGRAGEQFF. The CDR3 coding sequence is TGTGCCACCCAGACCCGCGGGAGGGCCGGTGAGCAGTTCTTC.